This entry lists 29 T cell receptor beta chains sequenced from one sample in a study of cytomegalovirus exposure and HLA in healthy donors. PCR employed 60 Vbeta and 13 Jbeta primers. The method was immunoSEQ multiplex PCR; TCRdb's version includes in-frame clones alone and lacks a portion of them. In the table there are roughly 180,000 clones, 70% to 85% of which are singletons. The sequencing sample was made of PBMCs. These receptors were obtained from a man younger than 35 in good health and CMV-seronegative.

This clone was found once. CDR3 sequence reads: CASSKRGGAFETQYF. In DNA, the CDR3 is TGTGCCAGCAGCAAGCGGGGGGGCGCATTTGAGACCCAGTACTTC. The rearrangement links TRBV13 to TRBJ2-5; 10 bases line up with TRBD2. CDR3 size: 15 residues. Trimming at V came to 5 bases and at J to 5 bases, leaving 8 bases not matched to a gene. Germline loops: CDR1 PRHDT, CDR2 FYEKMQ (reference sequence).

This clone was observed a single time. The CDR3 DNA reads TGTGCCAGCAGCGAGACTAGCGGCCCAGATACGCAGTATTTT. Translating gives CASSETSGPDTQYF. The rearrangement joins TRBV7-9 to TRBJ2-3, with 9 bases identical to TRBD2. CDR1 SEHNR and CDR2 FQNEAQ come from the germline V gene (reference sequence). The CDR3 has 14 amino acids. V gave up 5 bases and J gave up 4 bases; unmatched junction bases: 4.

The chain is built from TRBV9 and TRBJ2-7; 8 bases map to TRBD1. The CDR3 is made up of 15 amino acids. Germline values: CDR1 SGDLS, CDR2 YYNGEE. V shed 4 bases and J 3 bases; nucleotides not matched to a gene: 9. In DNA form, the CDR3 reads TGTGCCAGCAGCATCGGACAGGGCATCGGCTACGAGCAGTACTTC. As protein: CASSIGQGIGYEQYF.

This clone was detected only a few times. V is TRBV29-1 and J is TRBJ1-1, with 7 bases matching TRBD1. This CDR3 contains 15 residues. CDR1 and CDR2 from the germline V gene are SQVTM and ANQGSEA. J gave up 4 bases and V 4 bases, and 12 bases lay outside the gene matches. The CDR3 reads CSVAKGRTGGTEAFF. For the CDR3, the DNA is TGCAGCGTTGCAAAAGGGAGGACAGGAGGCACTGAAGCTTTCTTT.

The rearrangement joins TRBV7-9 to TRBJ2-1; 14 bases line up with TRBD2. Trimming took 5 bases from V and 9 from J; bases not matched to a gene: 9. The germline V gene has CDR1 SEHNR and CDR2 FQNEAQ (reference sequence). This CDR3 spans 16 amino acids. The CDR3 region is CASSPPGLAGVIEQFF. The CDR3, as DNA: TGTGCCAGCAGCCCCCCGGGACTAGCGGGAGTGATTGAGCAGTTCTTC.

The V and J genes are TRBV14 and TRBJ1-3, with 7 positions matching TRBD1. The junction had 6 bases not matched to a gene; V was cut back by 5 bases and J by 2 bases. This CDR3 is built from 15 residues. Germline values: CDR1 SGHDN, CDR2 FVKESK. The CDR3 nucleotides are TGTGCCAGCAGCTACGACAGGGTGGCTGGAAACACCATATATTTT. Encoded protein: CASSYDRVAGNTIYF.

This chain links TRBV29-1 with TRBJ2-1; 11 bases match TRBD2. V lost 6 bases to trimming and J lost 2 bases; unmatched junction nucleotides: 3. The CDR3 loop spans 14 amino acids. Looked up from germline, CDR1 is SQVTM and CDR2 is ANQGSEA. Here the CDR3 DNA reads TGCAGCGTCACGACTAGCGGGGCCTACAATGAGCAGTTCTTC. It translates to CSVTTSGAYNEQFF.

This chain links TRBV9 with TRBJ2-3, with TRBD1 matching 10 bases. The germline V gene has CDR1 SGDLS and CDR2 YYNGEE. The CDR3 is made up of 16 amino acids. Trimming removed 0 bases from V and 2 bases from J; junction bases left unmatched: 3. The DNA of the CDR3 is TGTGCCAGCAGCGTAGAAGGGACAGGGGTCACAGATACGCAGTATTTT. As protein: CASSVEGTGVTDTQYF.

CDR3 coding DNA: TGTGCCAGCAGCGCAGAGGGTAGCGGGAGCTACGAGCAGTACTTC. The encoded protein is CASSAEGSGSYEQYF. This chain connects TRBV9 to TRBJ2-7; the match to TRBD2 covers 9 bases. Trimming cost V 3 bases and J 3 bases; bases outside gene matches: 7. The CDR3 consists of 15 residues. Germline V gives CDR1 SGDLS, CDR2 YYNGEE.

This chain joins TRBV6-1 and TRBJ2-7; D remains ambiguous. Trimming left V 7 bases short and J 3 bases short, with 13 bases between. Per germline, CDR1 MNHNS and CDR2 SASEGT. CDR3 length: 13 residues. CDR3 region: CASKLEDNYEQYF. The CDR3 DNA reads as TGTGCCAGCAAGCTTGAGGATAACTACGAGCAGTACTTC.

The chain is built from TRBV6-6 and TRBJ1-1; D remains unclear. V lost 0 bases to trimming and J lost 1 base, with 12 bases between them. The CDR3 runs 16 residues. From germline, CDR1 is MNHNY and CDR2 SVGAGI (reference sequence). The CDR3 DNA reads TGTGCCAGCAGTTACTCGATCGAGGGCCCGAACACTGAAGCTTTCTTT. Translation gives CASSYSIEGPNTEAFF.

The chain couples TRBV7-2 to TRBJ1-4; D unresolved. V lost 1 base and J 2 bases, leaving 11 bases between the germline ends. Germline V gene data show CDR1 as SGHTA and CDR2 as FQGNSA. The CDR3 has 16 residues. The CDR3 here is CASSLVAASTNEKLFF. The CDR3 DNA reads as TGTGCCAGCAGCTTAGTTGCAGCTAGTACTAATGAAAAACTGTTTTTT.

This sequence joins TRBV6-5 and TRBJ1-2, with unresolved D. The CDR3 has 12 amino acids. Trimming cost V 6 bases and J 4 bases, with 9 bases left between them. Germline V gene sequence: CDR1 MNHEY, CDR2 SVGAGI. The CDR3 is CASSPGFYGYTF. Written as DNA, the CDR3 is TGTGCCAGCAGCCCGGGGTTCTATGGCTACACCTTC.

The rearrangement joins TRBV7-6 to TRBJ2-1; D unresolved. Trimming stripped 5 bases from V and 7 bases from J, with 9 bases between. The CDR3 sequence is 12 residues long. Germline CDR1 and CDR2: SGHVS and FNYEAQ. The CDR3, as DNA: TGTGCCAGCAGCCCAACCCGGAATGAGCAGTTCTTC. It translates to CASSPTRNEQFF.

V and J are TRBV6-1 and TRBJ2-3, with D tentatively TRBD1 (5 bases). From germline, CDR1 is MNHNS and CDR2 SASEGT. The CDR3 loop spans 15 amino acids. V was trimmed by 4 bases and J by 2 bases, leaving 13 bases between them. In DNA, the CDR3 is TGTGCCAGCAGTGTTACAGGATCTTACACAGATACGCAGTATTTT. Its protein product is CASSVTGSYTDTQYF.

In its sample, this clone was seen once. Other DNA sequences from this sample encode an identical CDR3 as well. The CDR3 DNA sequence: TGTGCCAGCTCTCCTTACCGGGACAACTCCTACGAGCAGTACTTC. Its translation is CASSPYRDNSYEQYF. The J gene is TRBJ2-7, the V gene TRBV18; tentative D call: TRBD1 (6 bases). Deletions cut 6 bases from V and 0 bases from J, with 15 bases between. CDR1 is KGHSH, CDR2 LQKENI, per germline. The CDR3 consists of 15 residues.

This clone was detected only once. A junction boundary mismatches the germline segment, possibly from a read error. The same CDR3 arises from other DNA sequences in this sample as well. The chain employs TRBV29-1 and TRBJ1-1; the D is unclear. Germline assignment: CDR1 SQVTM and CDR2 ANQGSEA. The CDR3 is 13 amino acids. The CDR3 region is CSVEKVAGPEAFF. CDR3 DNA sequence: TGCAGCGTTGAAAAGGTAGCGGGCCCCGAAGCCTTCTTT. The full variable domain, with the rest looked up from reference TRBV29-1 and TRBJ1-1, is SAVISQKPSRDICQRGTSLTIQCQVDSQVTMMFWYRQQPGQSLTLIATANQGSEATYESGFVIDKFPISRPNLTFSTLTVSNMSPEDSSIYLCSVEKVAGPEAFFGQGTRLTVV.

The gene calls are TRBV30 and TRBJ1-2; maybe TRBD1 (6 bases). Germline assignment: CDR1 GTSNPN and CDR2 SVGIG (reference sequence). V shed 4 bases and J shed 4 bases, with 13 bases lying between them. This CDR3 contains 13 residues. The CDR3 nucleotides are TGTGCCTGGAATGAATGGACAGCCTATGGCTACACCTTC. Translation gives CAWNEWTAYGYTF.

V usage is TRBV2 and J usage is TRBJ1-5, with 8 bases that match TRBD1. Germline V gene lookup returns CDR1 SNHLY and CDR2 FYNNEI. Germline trimming cut 3 bases from V and 7 bases from J; bases unmatched to any gene: 11. The CDR3 has 16 amino acids. The CDR3 nucleotides are TGTGCCAGCAGTGATATAGGGGCAGGGGGCAGGCAGCCCCAGCATTTT. It yields the protein CASSDIGAGGRQPQHF.

The CDR3 region has the DNA TGTGCCAGCAGCTACGGACTAGCGGGGTACAATGAGCAGTTCTTC. Translating it yields CASSYGLAGYNEQFF. The chain carries TRBV5-6 and TRBJ2-1, with TRBD2 identical over 12 bases. The trim removed 3 bases at V and 4 bases at J, leaving 2 bases unmatched. Germline V gives CDR1 SGHDT, CDR2 YYEEEE. The CDR3 is 15 amino acids. Full variable domain (missing parts from reference TRBV5-6 and TRBJ2-1): DAGVTQSPTHLIKTRGQQVTLRCSPKSGHDTVSWYQQALGQGPQFIFQYYEEEERQRGNFPDRFSGHQFPNYSSELNVNALLLGDSALYLCASSYGLAGYNEQFFGPGTRLTVL.

Only a few counts were recorded for this clone. This chain connects TRBV7-2 to TRBJ1-6; 11 bases are a match to TRBD1. Germline V gives CDR1 SGHTA, CDR2 FQGNSA. The CDR3 sequence is 18 residues long. V gave up 5 bases and J gave up 0 bases; unmatched junction bases: 6. CDR3 protein: CASSPRTGGRSYNSPLHF. CDR3 nucleotides: TGTGCCAGCAGCCCTCGGACAGGGGGCCGCTCCTATAATTCACCCCTCCACTTT.

The V call is TRBV7-2, the J call TRBJ2-2; D perhaps matches TRBD1 (5 bases). The CDR3 extends over 12 amino acids. The V end lost 2 bases, the J end lost 8 bases, and 6 bases lay between the germline ends. Germline lookup yields CDR1 SGHTA and CDR2 FQGNSA. The CDR3 loop is CASSLRGGELFF. The DNA of the CDR3 is TGTGCCAGCAGCTTAAGGGGAGGGGAGCTGTTTTTT.

This chain links TRBV27 with TRBJ2-1; a weak D match, TRBD2 (5 bases). Trimming took off 0 bases at V and 7 bases at J, with 13 bases between the two ends. This CDR3 spans 15 amino acids. CDR1 is MNHEY, CDR2 SMNVEV, per germline (reference sequence). The CDR3 here is CASSLSFVTRNEQFF. The CDR3 coding sequence is TGTGCCAGCAGTTTATCATTTGTCACTAGAAATGAGCAGTTCTTC.

The chain recombines TRBV7-6 with TRBJ2-7, with 7 bases aligning to TRBD1. The CDR3 runs 16 residues. Germline lookup yields CDR1 SGHVS and CDR2 FNYEAQ. After removal of 4 bases from V and 0 bases from J, the junction contained 9 bases not matched to a gene. Here the CDR3 DNA reads TGTGCCAGCAGCTCCGAACCGGGACAGAGCTCCTACGAGCAGTACTTC. This codes for CASSSEPGQSSYEQYF. Based on the CDR3 plus reference TRBV7-6 and TRBJ2-7, the full variable domain is GAGVSQSPRYKVTKRGQDVALRCDPISGHVSLYWYRQALGQGPEFLTYFNYEAQQDKSGLPNDRFSAERPEGSISTLTIQRTEQRDSAMYRCASSSEPGQSSYEQYFGPGTRLTVT.

This clone was detected only a few times. The rearrangement links TRBV28 to TRBJ1-2; possibly TRBD1 for D (6 bases). Germline V gene data show CDR1 as MDHEN and CDR2 as SYDVKM. This CDR3 has 13 residues. The V and J ends lost 6 bases and 4 bases respectively, with 12 bases between them. Here the CDR3 reads CASSPDRIYGYTF. CDR3 coding DNA: TGTGCCAGCAGCCCCGACAGGATCTATGGCTACACCTTC.

This clone was counted once. The chain couples TRBV4-2 to TRBJ1-3, with 7 bases lining up with TRBD1. CDR1 and CDR2 (germline): LGHNA, YNFKEQ. The trim removed 4 bases at V and 8 bases at J, leaving 14 bases unmatched. This CDR3 is built from 16 residues. The CDR3 reads CASSPTGTAISDTIYF. Written as DNA, the CDR3 is TGTGCCAGCAGCCCGACCGGGACAGCTATCTCGGACACCATATATTTT.

V and J are TRBV9 and TRBJ2-1, with TRBD2 matching 10 bases. Per the germline V gene, CDR1 is SGDLS and CDR2 is YYNGEE. This CDR3 is 16 amino acids long. V trimming: 0 bases; J trimming: 4 bases; junction bases outside the gene matches: 4. The CDR3, as DNA: TGTGCCAGCAGCGTAGTGGGGACTAGCGCGTACAATGAGCAGTTCTTC. Protein: CASSVVGTSAYNEQFF.

This chain joins TRBV5-4 and TRBJ1-2; 8 bases align to TRBD1. V was pared by 2 bases and J by 6 bases, with 9 bases of the junction left unmatched. This CDR3 region has 15 residues. Germline CDR1 SGHNT, CDR2 YYREEE (reference sequence). The DNA for the CDR3 is TGTGCCAGCAGCTTCACGACAGGGGCTCAGGATGGCTACACCTTC. It yields the protein CASSFTTGAQDGYTF.

The genes are TRBV7-9 and TRBJ1-1, with TRBD1 matching over 9 bases. Germline CDR1 reads SEHNR; CDR2 reads FQNEAQ (reference sequence). This CDR3 has 16 residues. The ends lost 6 bases at V and 5 bases at J; junction bases unmatched: 13. The CDR3 reads CASSWLQTGGLTEAFF. CDR3 nucleotides: TGTGCCAGCAGTTGGTTACAGACAGGGGGTTTGACTGAAGCTTTCTTT.